This T cell receptor (beta chain) was identified in a study of blood T cell repertoires in COVID-19. Across the study: Sample material is recorded as cDNA or gDNA derived from T cells, B-cell-depleted T cells, or PBMCs.

CDR3 size: 14 residues. Germline-derived CDR1 and CDR2 are GTSNPN and SVGIG (reference sequence). The J segment lost 6 bases and the V segment lost 8 bases, leaving 11 bases of the junction unmatched. Original methodology: Amplifying reference gene primers gave estimates of nucleated cell counts. Some clones are missing from TCRdb's copy, which holds only in-frame ones; the method was immunoSEQ multiplex PCR. The DNA was the basis for D and trimming; V, J and clone size are from that table. The profile shows about 100,000 clones, almost 80% of them singletons. The specimen was peripheral blood. The chain employs TRBV30 and TRBJ2-1, with TRBD2 matching over 9 bases. The receptor was isolated from a man between 65 and 79 years old with active or convalescent COVID-19. The CDR3 protein is CAGLAGSWGNEQFF. The CDR3, as DNA: TGTGCCGGTCTAGCGGGGTCCTGGGGCAATGAGCAGTTCTTC.